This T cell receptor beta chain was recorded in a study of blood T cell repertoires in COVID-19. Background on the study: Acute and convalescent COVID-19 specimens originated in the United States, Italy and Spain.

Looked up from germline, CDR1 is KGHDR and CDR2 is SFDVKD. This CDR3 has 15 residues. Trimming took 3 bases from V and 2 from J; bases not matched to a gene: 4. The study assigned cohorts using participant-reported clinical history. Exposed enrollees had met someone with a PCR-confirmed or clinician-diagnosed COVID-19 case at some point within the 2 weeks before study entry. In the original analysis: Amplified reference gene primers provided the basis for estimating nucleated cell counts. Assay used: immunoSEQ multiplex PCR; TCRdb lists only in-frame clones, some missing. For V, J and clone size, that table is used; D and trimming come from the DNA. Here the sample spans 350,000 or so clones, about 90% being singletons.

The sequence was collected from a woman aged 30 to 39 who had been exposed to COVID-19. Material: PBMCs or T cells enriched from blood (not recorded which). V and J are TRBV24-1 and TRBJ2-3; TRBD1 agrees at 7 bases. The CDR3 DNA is TGTGCCACCAGTGATGGACAGGACCCCACAGATACGCAGTATTTT. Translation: CATSDGQDPTDTQYF.